This T cell receptor beta chain originates from a study of cytomegalovirus exposure and HLA in healthy donors. Findings and limits, study-wide: Among the CMV-associated chains, a few were confirmed in vitro as specific for CMV antigens.

The PCR made use of 60 Vbeta and 13 Jbeta primers. Generated by immunoSEQ multiplex PCR, the TCRdb table keeps only in-frame clones and is missing some. This table lists some 130,000 clones. CDR1 and CDR2 (germline): SGHTA, FQGTGA. Trimming at V came to 3 bases and at J to 4 bases, leaving 8 bases not matched to a gene. The CDR3 consists of 16 residues. Note on this clone: As yet, its antigen is unknown.

This sequence originates from a woman in her thirties or forties in good health and CMV-seropositive. What was sequenced was PBMCs. The chain has TRBV7-3 and TRBJ2-1; TRBD2 matches 8 bases. The CDR3 sequence: CASSLAPGLGYNEQFF. DNA of the CDR3: TGTGCCAGCAGCTTGGCTCCGGGACTAGGGTACAATGAGCAGTTCTTC. Using reference TRBV7-3 and TRBJ2-1 for the parts outside the CDR3, the full variable domain is GAGVSQTPSNKVTEKGKYVELRCDPISGHTALYWYRQSLGQGPEFLIYFQGTGAADDSGLPNDRFFAVRPEGSVSTLKIQRTERGDSAVYLCASSLAPGLGYNEQFFGPGTRLTVL.